These 13 T cell receptor beta chains were sequenced from one sample in a study of identical twins. TCRdb reanalysed the 5' RACE reads using MiXCR and keeps one entry per CDR3 protein. This table holds under 300,000 distinct CDR3 sequences, 11% to 15% found once. Material: memory (CD45RO+) T cells sorted from blood. These TCRs come from a young woman in good health.

Comment on this clonotype: One end of the junction fails to match germline, which may point to a read error. This sequence joins TRBV7-2 and TRBJ2-5; D is undetermined. Looked up from germline, CDR1 is SGHTA and CDR2 is FQGNSA. This CDR3 has 12 amino acids. CDR3 nucleotide sequence: TGTGCCAGCAGCTTAGGCCCATCGGAGTTCGACTTC. Residues: CASSLGPSEFDF.

In this sample, this clonotype turned up once. Just one base apart from a much larger clone, this may be a read error. The chain couples TRBV6-2 or TRBV6-3 to TRBJ2-7; D is ambiguous. CDR1 and CDR2 from the germline V gene are MNHEY and SVGEGT. The CDR3 length is 11 residues. This CDR3 is CAGSSYYEQYF. The CDR3 region has the DNA TGTGCCGGCAGTTCGTACTACGAGCAGTACTTC.

This clonotype was recorded a few times. This chain connects TRBV6-2 or TRBV6-3 to TRBJ2-4, with 8 bases aligning to TRBD1. CDR1 is MNHEY and CDR2 is SVGEGT in the germline V gene. J lost 7 bases, V lost 5 bases, and 10 bases had no gene match. There are 15 residues in the CDR3. In DNA, the CDR3 is TGTGCCAGCAGTCCGTCCGGGACAGGTCGTAACATTCAGTACTTC. Encoded protein: CASSPSGTGRNIQYF.

The chain employs TRBV7-8 and TRBJ1-6; D may be TRBD1 (5 bases). The CDR3 sequence is 14 residues long. V lost 6 bases, J lost 7 bases, and 13 bases lay in between. Germline CDR1 is SGHVS and CDR2 is FQNEAQ. The CDR3 spells CASRSTVSNSPLHF. The CDR3 DNA is TGTGCCAGCAGGTCGACAGTATCCAATTCACCCCTCCACTTT. Variable domain in full (rest from reference TRBV7-8 and TRBJ1-6): GAGVSQSPRYKVAKRGQDVALRCDPISGHVSLFWYQQALGQGPEFLTYFQNEAQLDKSGLPSDRFFAERPEGSVSTLKIQRTQQEDSAVYLCASRSTVSNSPLHFGNGTRLTVT.

The chain carries TRBV6-2 or TRBV6-3 and TRBJ1-1; no definite D call. This CDR3 region has 16 residues. CDR1 is MNHEY, CDR2 SVGEGT, per germline. Deletions cut 2 bases from V and 2 bases from J, with 15 bases between. This CDR3 is CASSYPSSGVNTEAFF. The CDR3 coding sequence is TGTGCCAGCAGTTACCCGAGCTCCGGGGTTAACACTGAAGCTTTCTTT.

The rearrangement uses TRBV10-1 and TRBJ2-5; 11 bases are a match to TRBD2. The CDR3 has 16 amino acids. Trimming cost V 0 bases and J 5 bases; bases outside gene matches: 5. In germline, CDR1 is WNHNN, CDR2 SYGVQD (reference sequence). The CDR3 DNA reads TGCGCCAGCAGTGAGTCGTCTAGCGGGAGGTTGGAGACCCAGTACTTC. Its translation: CASSESSSGRLETQYF.

This chain connects TRBV12-3 or TRBV12-4 to TRBJ2-7; a possible D gene is TRBD1 (6 bases). The CDR3 is 14 amino acids. Trimming cost V 5 bases and J 6 bases, with 17 bases left between them. The CDR3 protein is CASSGGRGTGEQYF. The CDR3 nucleotides read TGTGCCAGCAGTGGAGGCAGGGGCACCGGCGAGCAGTACTTC.

The chain employs TRBV20-1 and TRBJ2-5; D is perhaps TRBD1 (5 bases). V was trimmed by 8 bases and J by 1 base, leaving 14 bases between them. This CDR3 contains 13 residues. Per germline, CDR1 DFQATT and CDR2 SNEGSKA (reference sequence). CDR3 sequence: CSPFLGVQETQYF. The CDR3 nucleotides are TGCAGTCCCTTCCTAGGGGTCCAAGAGACCCAGTACTTC.

In its sample, this clonotype was seen a few times. The chain joins TRBV25-1 to TRBJ1-5; D might be TRBD1 (6 bases). The length of the CDR3 is 14 residues. Germline V gene lookup returns CDR1 MGHDK and CDR2 SYGVNS. The V gene lost 3 bases and the J gene lost 6 bases, with 12 bases spanning the gap. CDR3 DNA sequence: TGTGCCAGCAGTGATACAGGGAAAAGTCAGCCCCAGCATTTT. Amino acids: CASSDTGKSQPQHF. The complete variable domain, with remaining parts taken from reference TRBV25-1 and TRBJ1-5, reads EADIYQTPRYLVIGTGKKITLECSQTMGHDKMYWYQQDPGMELHLIHYSYGVNSTEKGDLSSESTVSRIRTEHFPLTLESARPSHTSQYLCASSDTGKSQPQHFGDGTRLSIL.

This clonotype showed up just a few times. V and J are TRBV5-6 and TRBJ2-1, with 12 positions matching TRBD2. The V and J ends lost 3 bases and 13 bases, in that order; junction bases with no gene match: 14. Germline V gene lookup returns CDR1 SGHDT and CDR2 YYEEEE. There are 16 residues in the CDR3. CDR3 sequence (DNA): TGTGCCAGCAGCTCCCTGACTAGCGGGAGACCCGGGGTTCAGTTCTTC. This translates into CASSSLTSGRPGVQFF.

Only a few counts were recorded for this clonotype. This sequence joins TRBV12-3 or TRBV12-4 and TRBJ1-2; 12 nucleotides match TRBD1. V lost 7 bases, J lost 7 bases, and 4 bases stayed unmatched. CDR3 length: 13 amino acids. The DNA of the CDR3 is TGTGCCAGCATCGGGACAGGGGGCAGTGGCTACACCTTC. Protein product: CASIGTGGSGYTF.

This clonotype was counted a few times. The chain carries TRBV5-5 and TRBJ2-1, with 8 bases fitting TRBD2. With 2 bases clipped from V and 7 bases from J, the junction kept 8 bases outside the gene matches. The CDR3 extends over 15 amino acids. CDR1 and CDR2 from the germline V gene are SGHKS and YYEKEE (reference sequence). CDR3 in amino acids: CASSFTGTSLNEQFF. The CDR3 DNA reads TGTGCCAGCAGCTTTACCGGGACTAGTCTTAATGAGCAGTTCTTC.

This clonotype was detected ten times or more. The chain is built from TRBV5-1 and TRBJ2-5; TRBD1 is a possible D gene (6 bases). V was clipped by 4 bases and J by 3 bases, with 13 bases between them. The germline gives CDR1 SGHRS, CDR2 YFSETQ. This CDR3 contains 14 residues. CDR3 in amino acids: CASSPGTNEETQYF. CDR3 coding DNA: TGCGCCAGCAGCCCCGGGACAAACGAAGAGACCCAGTACTTC.